Listed below are T cell receptor beta chains from one sample, sequenced in a study of blood T cell repertoires in COVID-19. TCRdb's copy holds only in-frame clones and misses some; the assay was immunoSEQ multiplex PCR. The data contain around 210,000 clones, approximately 87% of them seen just once; the ten biggest clones take up more than 0.7%. Material for sequencing was peripheral blood. These receptors were collected from a woman between 65 and 79 years old with acute or convalescent COVID-19. The CDR3 runs from the conserved cysteine through the conserved F or W. Each record gives: J gene, V gene, clone size, D gene, CDR3 protein, CDR3 DNA. The D gene is left open where the match is weak. Size is omitted from some rows. Given values are once, few, many or a class for expanded clones.

j_gene: TRBJ2-5; v_gene: TRBV28; abundance: once; d_gene: -; CDR3aa: CASSLARLGVQETQYF; CDR3nt: TGTGCCAGCAGTTTAGCGAGACTAGGGGTCCAAGAGACCCAGTACTTC
j_gene: TRBJ1-5; v_gene: TRBV7-6; abundance: once; d_gene: -; CDR3aa: CASSLGTPYSNQPQHF; CDR3nt: TGTGCCAGCAGCTTAGGGACACCTTATAGCAATCAGCCCCAGCATTTT
j_gene: TRBJ2-7; v_gene: TRBV7-2; abundance: -; d_gene: -; CDR3aa: CASSFAGTGKEQYF; CDR3nt: TGTGCCAGCAGCTTTGCCGGGACTGGAAAAGAGCAGTACTTC
j_gene: TRBJ1-1; v_gene: TRBV4-3; abundance: -; d_gene: -; CDR3aa: CASSQDGRGTEAFF; CDR3nt: TGCGCCAGCAGCCAAGATGGGAGAGGCACTGAAGCTTTCTTT
j_gene: TRBJ1-2; v_gene: TRBV24-1; abundance: -; d_gene: -; CDR3aa: CATSDFPQGLGYTF; CDR3nt: TGTGCCACCAGTGATTTTCCCCAGGGGCTTGGCTACACCTTC
j_gene: TRBJ1-2; v_gene: TRBV29-1; abundance: -; d_gene: -; CDR3aa: CSVSPGLYGYTF; CDR3nt: TGCAGCGTTAGCCCAGGATTATATGGCTACACCTTC
j_gene: TRBJ2-7; v_gene: TRBV7-9; abundance: -; d_gene: -; CDR3aa: CASSPGVTDYEQYF; CDR3nt: TGTGCCAGCAGCCCCGGGGTCACGGACTACGAGCAGTACTTC
j_gene: TRBJ1-2; v_gene: TRBV19; abundance: -; d_gene: -; CDR3aa: CASIKNRDNYGYTF; CDR3nt: TGTGCCAGTATAAAGAACAGAGATAACTATGGCTACACCTTC
j_gene: TRBJ2-4; v_gene: TRBV5-6; abundance: -; d_gene: TRBD1; CDR3aa: CASSRTGAQNIQYF; CDR3nt: TGTGCCAGCAGCCGCACAGGGGCGCAAAACATTCAGTACTTC
j_gene: TRBJ1-6; v_gene: TRBV2; abundance: -; d_gene: -; CDR3aa: CASSVPNSNSPLHF; CDR3nt: TGTGCCAGCAGCGTCCCCAACAGTAATTCACCCCTCCACTTT
j_gene: TRBJ1-6; v_gene: TRBV2; abundance: -; d_gene: -; CDR3aa: CASSEALRYNSPLHF; CDR3nt: TGTGCCAGCAGTGAAGCGCTTCGGTATAATTCACCCCTCCACTTT
j_gene: TRBJ2-3; v_gene: TRBV5-4; abundance: -; d_gene: -; CDR3aa: CASSLGTATDTQYF; CDR3nt: TGTGCCAGCAGCTTGGGCACAGCCACAGATACGCAGTATTTT
j_gene: TRBJ1-1; v_gene: TRBV5-5; abundance: -; d_gene: -; CDR3aa: CASSLGWAGNTEAFF; CDR3nt: TGTGCCAGCAGCTTGGGTTGGGCTGGAAACACTGAAGCTTTCTTT
j_gene: TRBJ1-5; v_gene: TRBV3-1/TRBV3-2; abundance: -; d_gene: -; CDR3aa: CASSEGPGAHQPQHF; CDR3nt: TGTGCCAGCAGCGAAGGGCCAGGGGCCCATCAGCCCCAGCATTTT
j_gene: TRBJ2-5; v_gene: TRBV3-1/TRBV3-2; abundance: -; d_gene: -; CDR3aa: CASSLNQETQYF; CDR3nt: TGTGCCAGCAGCCTAAACCAAGAGACCCAGTACTTC
j_gene: TRBJ2-5; v_gene: TRBV11-3; abundance: -; d_gene: -; CDR3aa: CASSLAGETQYF; CDR3nt: TGTGCCAGCAGCTTAGCAGGCGAGACCCAGTACTTC
j_gene: TRBJ1-4; v_gene: TRBV28; abundance: -; d_gene: TRBD1; CDR3aa: CASSNRQGANKLFF; CDR3nt: TGTGCCAGCAGTAACCGACAGGGGGCGAATAAACTGTTTTTT
j_gene: TRBJ2-1; v_gene: TRBV21-1; abundance: -; d_gene: -; CDR3aa: CASSKVPASTHLNEQFF; CDR3nt: TGTGCCAGCAGCAAAGTACCGGCTAGCACACACTTGAATGAGCAGTTCTTC
j_gene: TRBJ1-6; v_gene: TRBV27; abundance: -; d_gene: TRBD1; CDR3aa: CASSLFPGQGVSPLHF; CDR3nt: TGTGCCAGCAGTTTATTCCCGGGACAGGGGGTTTCACCCCTCCACTTT
j_gene: TRBJ2-2; v_gene: TRBV7-2; abundance: -; d_gene: -; CDR3aa: CASSLEGRRNTGELFF; CDR3nt: TGTGCCAGCAGCTTAGAAGGGAGAAGGAACACCGGGGAGCTGTTTTTT
j_gene: TRBJ2-1; v_gene: TRBV9; abundance: -; d_gene: TRBD2; CDR3aa: CASSGQRGGLRQFF; CDR3nt: TGTGCCAGCAGCGGCCAGCGGGGGGGCCTTCGGCAGTTCTTC
j_gene: TRBJ2-7; v_gene: TRBV5-8; abundance: -; d_gene: TRBD2; CDR3aa: CASSSPGLAGVNSYEQYF; CDR3nt: TGTGCCAGCAGCTCTCCGGGACTAGCGGGAGTCAACTCCTACGAGCAGTACTTC
j_gene: TRBJ1-5; v_gene: TRBV12-5; abundance: -; d_gene: -; CDR3aa: CASGSGVYSNQPQHF; CDR3nt: TGTGCTAGTGGTTCGGGGGTGTATAGCAATCAGCCCCAGCATTTT
j_gene: TRBJ1-3; v_gene: TRBV5-6; abundance: -; d_gene: -; CDR3aa: CASRYRWSSGNTIYF; CDR3nt: TGTGCCAGCAGGTACAGGTGGAGCTCTGGAAACACCATATATTTT
j_gene: TRBJ2-4; v_gene: TRBV24-1; abundance: once; d_gene: -; CDR3aa: CATSDGQGGRNIQYF; CDR3nt: TGTGCCACCAGTGATGGACAGGGAGGGCGAAACATTCAGTACTTC
j_gene: TRBJ1-2; v_gene: TRBV6-6; abundance: -; d_gene: -; CDR3aa: CASSFRRSSYGYTF; CDR3nt: TGTGCCAGCAGTTTCCGACGGAGCAGCTATGGCTACACCTTC
j_gene: TRBJ2-7; v_gene: TRBV28; abundance: -; d_gene: -; CDR3aa: CASSGPRQGNYEQYF; CDR3nt: TGTGCCAGCAGTGGGCCGCGGCAGGGGAACTACGAGCAGTACTTC